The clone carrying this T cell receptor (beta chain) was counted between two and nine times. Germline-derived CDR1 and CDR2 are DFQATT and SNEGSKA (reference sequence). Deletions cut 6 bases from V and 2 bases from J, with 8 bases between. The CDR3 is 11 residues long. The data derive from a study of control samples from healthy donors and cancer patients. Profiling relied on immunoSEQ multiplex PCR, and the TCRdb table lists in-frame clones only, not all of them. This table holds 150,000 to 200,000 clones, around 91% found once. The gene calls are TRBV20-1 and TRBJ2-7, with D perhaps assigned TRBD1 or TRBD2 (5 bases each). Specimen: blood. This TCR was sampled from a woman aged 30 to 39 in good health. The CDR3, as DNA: TGCAGTGCATGGGGGACCTACGAGCAGTACTTC. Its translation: CSAWGTYEQYF.